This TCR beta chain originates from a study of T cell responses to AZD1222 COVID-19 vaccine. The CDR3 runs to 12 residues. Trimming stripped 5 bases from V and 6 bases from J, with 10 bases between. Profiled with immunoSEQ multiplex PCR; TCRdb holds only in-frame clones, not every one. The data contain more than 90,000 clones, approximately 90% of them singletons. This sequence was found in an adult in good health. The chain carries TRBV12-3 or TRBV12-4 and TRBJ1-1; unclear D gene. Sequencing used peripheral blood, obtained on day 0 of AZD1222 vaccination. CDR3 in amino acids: CASSPIFSEAFF. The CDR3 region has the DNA TGTGCCAGCAGTCCGATATTTTCTGAAGCTTTCTTT.